This passage covers 21 T cell receptor beta chains from one sample sequenced in a study of T cells in Graves' hyperthyroidism and ophthalmopathy. The TCR beta CDR3 regions underwent amplification using RNA transcripts as the source. HTBI primers were employed in a first-round RT-PCR of the TCR CDR3. TCRdb reprocessed the multiplex PCR reads with MiXCR, giving one entry per CDR3 protein. The sample records under 750,000 distinct CDR3 sequences, around 20% being singletons. Source material: blood. These receptors all stem from a woman aged 50 to 60 with Graves' hyperthyroidism that later progressed to Graves' ophthalmopathy.

The table lists this clonotype with a few counts. The CDR3 nucleotides read TGCAGTGCGCCCGCAGGGACGACCTACGAGCAGTACTTC. Translating it yields CSAPAGTTYEQYF. J is TRBJ2-7 and V is TRBV20-1; either TRBD1 or TRBD2 may supply D (5 bases each). Trimming took 6 bases from V and 2 from J, leaving 14 bases between them. This CDR3 is 13 amino acids long. The germline CDR1 and CDR2 sequences are DFQATT and SNEGSKA (reference sequence).

This clonotype was picked up many times. The rearrangement uses TRBV11-2 and TRBJ1-1; D might be TRBD1 (6 bases). The germline CDR1 and CDR2 sequences are SGHAT and FQNNGV. The V end was cut by 5 bases, the J end by 5 bases, with 18 bases between. The CDR3 spans 15 residues. The DNA of the CDR3 is TGTGCCAGCAGCACCCACTCCAGGGGTTGGACTGAAGCTTTCTTT. Its protein product is CASSTHSRGWTEAFF. The entire variable domain, with the rest obtained from reference TRBV11-2 and TRBJ1-1, is as follows: EAGVAQSPRYKIIEKRQSVAFWCNPISGHATLYWYQQILGQGPKLLIQFQNNGVVDDSQLPKDRFSAERLKGVDSTLKIQPAKLEDSAVYLCASSTHSRGWTEAFFGQGTRLTVV.

This chain joins TRBV20-1 and TRBJ2-5, with D perhaps TRBD2 (6 bases). From germline, CDR1 is DFQATT and CDR2 SNEGSKA (reference sequence). This CDR3 has 14 residues. Trimming took 6 bases from V and 3 from J, leaving 17 bases between them. This chain's CDR3 is CSATAGTGEETQYF. The CDR3 coding sequence is TGCAGTGCAACCGCCGGGACTGGAGAAGAGACCCAGTACTTC.

This clonotype was seen many times. In nucleotides, the CDR3 is TGTGCCAGCAGGGGACAGCGGGGCGGGGAGACCCAGTACTTC. It translates to CASRGQRGGETQYF. This chain uses TRBV28 with TRBJ2-5; TRBD1 or TRBD2 may be the D gene (7 bases each). The CDR3 contains 14 residues. Germline V CDR1 and CDR2: MDHEN, SYDVKM. Trimming left V 6 bases short and J 5 bases short, with 16 bases between. The complete variable domain, with remaining parts taken from reference TRBV28 and TRBJ2-5, reads DVKVTQSSRYLVKRTGEKVFLECVQDMDHENMFWYRQDPGLGLRLIYFSYDVKMKEKGDIPEGYSVSREKKERFSLILESASTNQTSMYLCASRGQRGGETQYFGPGTRLLVL.

This clonotype came up many times. The chain uses TRBV7-8 and TRBJ2-5, with 10 bases that match TRBD2. Per germline, CDR1 SGHVS and CDR2 FQNEAQ. With 3 bases clipped from V and 6 bases from J, the junction kept 10 bases outside the gene matches. CDR3 size: 16 residues. CDR3 protein: CASSLERGGAEKTQYF. The CDR3 DNA follows: TGTGCCAGCAGCTTGGAGCGGGGGGGCGCGGAAAAGACCCAGTACTTC.

This clonotype was observed at least ten times. V gene TRBV3-1 combines with J gene TRBJ1-5; D perhaps matches TRBD1 (6 bases). This CDR3 contains 15 residues. V lost 4 bases to trimming and J lost 5 bases, with 15 bases between them. Germline V gene data show CDR1 as LGHDT and CDR2 as YNNKEL (reference sequence). The CDR3 region is CASSPWGGQDQPQHF. CDR3 DNA: TGTGCCAGCAGCCCGTGGGGGGGCCAAGATCAGCCCCAGCATTTT.

This chain links TRBV7-9 with TRBJ2-5; 7 bases match TRBD1. CDR1 SEHNR and CDR2 FQNEAQ come from the germline V gene (reference sequence). This CDR3 has 17 residues. Trimming cost V 5 bases and J 5 bases; bases outside gene matches: 17. The CDR3 DNA follows: TGTGCCAGCAGCCGAGTTTACGGGACAGCGAGAGGGGAGACCCAGTACTTC. Amino acid sequence: CASSRVYGTARGETQYF.

This clonotype has more than one count but fewer than ten. The CDR3 DNA sequence: TGCGCCAGCAGCTTGGGGGGGGATACGAACACCGGGGAGCTGTTTTTT. Protein sequence: CASSLGGDTNTGELFF. This chain joins TRBV5-1 and TRBJ2-2; possibly TRBD2 for D (6 bases). The CDR3 extends over 16 amino acids. The germline CDR1 and CDR2 sequences are SGHRS and YFSETQ. V dropped 0 bases and J dropped 0 bases, with 9 bases sitting between them.

The chain is built from TRBV7-9 and TRBJ1-1; no reliable D call. V was trimmed by 1 base and J by 5 bases, leaving 8 bases between them. Germline-derived CDR1 and CDR2 are SEHNR and FQNEAQ (reference sequence). This CDR3 is built from 13 residues. This chain's CDR3 is CASSLDWVTEAFF. Written as DNA, the CDR3 is TGTGCCAGCAGCTTAGATTGGGTAACTGAAGCTTTCTTT. The full variable domain, with the rest looked up from reference TRBV7-9 and TRBJ1-1, is DTGVSQNPRHKITKRGQNVTFRCDPISEHNRLYWYRQTLGQGPEFLTYFQNEAQLEKSRLLSDRFSAERPKGSFSTLEIQRTEQGDSAMYLCASSLDWVTEAFFGQGTRLTVV.

V gene TRBV7-9 combines with J gene TRBJ2-3, with D hard to call. Trimming took off 7 bases at V and 0 bases at J, with 17 bases between the two ends. There are 16 residues in the CDR3. Germline V gene sequence: CDR1 SEHNR, CDR2 FQNEAQ (reference sequence). CDR3 bases: TGTGCCAGCACCCCAGCTTGGACCGCTAGCACAGATACGCAGTATTTT. Protein sequence: CASTPAWTASTDTQYF.

This clonotype was picked up many times. The chain couples TRBV7-2 to TRBJ2-5; D perhaps matches TRBD1 (5 bases). V lost 1 base to trimming and J lost 1 base, with 10 bases between them. The CDR3 is 15 amino acids. Germline values: CDR1 SGHTA, CDR2 FQGNSA. The CDR3 DNA follows: TGTGCCAGCAGCTTAGTTGGGCAGGGCCAAGAGACCCAGTACTTC. Protein: CASSLVGQGQETQYF.

This chain links TRBV3-1 with TRBJ2-7, with D tentatively TRBD1 (5 bases). V shed 0 bases and J shed 2 bases, with 11 bases lying between them. This CDR3 has 15 amino acids. Germline V gene data show CDR1 as LGHDT and CDR2 as YNNKEL (reference sequence). The DNA of the CDR3 is TGTGCCAGCAGCCAAGACCCGCAGGGAACCTACGAGCAGTACTTC. This encodes CASSQDPQGTYEQYF.

This clonotype appeared many times. CDR3 amino acids: CSARAADRGSHTEAFF. In DNA form, the CDR3 reads TGCAGTGCTAGGGCTGCGGACAGGGGATCGCACACTGAAGCTTTCTTT. This chain links TRBV20-1 with TRBJ1-1, with 9 nucleotides matching TRBD1. CDR1 DFQATT and CDR2 SNEGSKA come from the germline V gene (reference sequence). Germline trimming cut 3 bases from V and 3 bases from J; bases unmatched to any gene: 11. The CDR3 extends over 16 amino acids.

The chain uses TRBV4-1 and TRBJ1-2; D unresolved. Between the trimmed V and J ends, which lost 1 base and 2 bases, there was a span of 11 bases. This CDR3 region has 15 residues. Germline V gene lookup returns CDR1 MGHRA and CDR2 YSYEKL. In nucleotides, the CDR3 is TGCGCCAGCAGCCAAGTGTTTTCACAGAACTATGGCTACACCTTC. Its protein product is CASSQVFSQNYGYTF.

This clonotype has just a few counts. This sequence joins TRBV6-5 and TRBJ1-4, with 8 bases aligning to TRBD1. This CDR3 has 15 amino acids. The V segment lost 2 bases and the J segment 7 bases; nucleotides outside the gene matches: 6. The germline CDR1 and CDR2 sequences are MNHEY and SVGAGI. CDR3 in DNA: TGTGCCAGCAGTTACACAGGGGGGTCTAGTGAAAAACTGTTTTTT. This sequence encodes CASSYTGGSSEKLFF.

The chain is built from TRBV27 and TRBJ2-3, with TRBD2 matching over 8 bases. This CDR3 is 15 amino acids long. The germline gives CDR1 MNHEY, CDR2 SMNVEV (reference sequence). The ends lost 2 bases at V and 4 bases at J; junction bases unmatched: 5. In DNA form, the CDR3 reads TGTGCCAGCAGTTTAAGACTAGCGATGTCAGATACGCAGTATTTT. As protein: CASSLRLAMSDTQYF.

This clonotype was counted ten times or more. The chain joins TRBV11-2 to TRBJ1-5, with TRBD1 matching over 7 bases. Germline CDR1 is SGHAT and CDR2 is FQNNGV. J lost 7 bases, V lost 0 bases, and 0 bases had no gene match. The CDR3 is 13 amino acids. The CDR3 sequence is CASSLDRGQPQHF. In DNA, the CDR3 is TGTGCCAGCAGCTTAGACAGGGGGCAGCCCCAGCATTTT.

This clonotype was seen at least ten times. V usage is TRBV7-9 and J usage is TRBJ1-1; 8 bases align to TRBD1. V dropped 5 bases and J dropped 4; count of bases not matched to a gene: 6. This CDR3 contains 14 residues. CDR1 SEHNR and CDR2 FQNEAQ come from the germline V gene (reference sequence). The CDR3 sequence is CASSQDRVGTEAFF. The CDR3 DNA is TGTGCCAGCAGCCAGGACAGGGTAGGCACTGAAGCTTTCTTT.

This clonotype occurred many times. The chain employs TRBV11-2 and TRBJ2-1, with TRBD2 matching 11 bases. Germline V gene sequence: CDR1 SGHAT, CDR2 FQNNGV. CDR3 length: 14 amino acids. With 5 bases clipped from V and 6 bases from J, the junction kept 3 bases outside the gene matches. CDR3 bases: TGTGCCAGCAGCCTAGCGGGGGGAATCAATGAGCAGTTCTTC. Protein: CASSLAGGINEQFF.

This clonotype was counted at least ten times. This chain links TRBV12-3 or TRBV12-4 with TRBJ2-1; D not resolved. This CDR3 contains 13 residues. V was pared by 2 bases and J by 6 bases, with 8 bases between. In DNA form, the CDR3 reads TGTGCCAGCAGTTTAACCTTTAGCAATGAGCAGTTCTTC. Translation: CASSLTFSNEQFF.

This clonotype was detected ten times or more. This chain connects TRBV20-1 to TRBJ2-5, with 8 positions matching TRBD2. This CDR3 contains 14 residues. After removal of 6 bases from V and 3 bases from J, the junction contained 9 bases not matched to a gene. Germline V gene data show CDR1 as DFQATT and CDR2 as SNEGSKA (reference sequence). The CDR3 DNA reads as TGCAGTGCGCTCACGGGGGGGGCCAAAGAGACCCAGTACTTC. It yields the protein CSALTGGAKETQYF.